Presented here are 10 T cell receptor beta chains from one specimen sequenced in a study of cytomegalovirus exposure and HLA in healthy donors. Primers included in the PCR were 60 Vbeta and 13 Jbeta primers. The method was immunoSEQ multiplex PCR; TCRdb's version includes in-frame clones alone and lacks a portion of them. The table for this sample gives 60,000 to 75,000 clones. The specimen sequenced was PBMCs. These receptors all come from a woman in her thirties in good health and CMV-seronegative.

The CDR3 sequence: CASSLTAGGPYEQYF. The CDR3 DNA reads as TGCGCCAGCAGCCTTACAGCGGGAGGGCCCTACGAGCAGTACTTC. The V and J genes are TRBV4-1 and TRBJ2-7, with 10 positions matching TRBD2. Germline CDR1 and CDR2: MGHRA and YSYEKL. There are 15 residues in the CDR3. With 4 bases clipped from V and 2 bases from J, the junction kept 5 bases outside the gene matches.

J is TRBJ1-3 and V is TRBV4-3; 10 bases match TRBD1. V shed 0 bases, J shed 4 bases, and the junction held 6 bases outside the gene matches. This CDR3 region has 17 residues. In germline, CDR1 is LGHNA, CDR2 YSLEER. CDR3 coding DNA: TGCGCCAGCAGCCAAGATCAGGGACAGGGGAGAGGAAACACCATATATTTT. Residues: CASSQDQGQGRGNTIYF.

CDR3 bases: TGTGCCAGCAGTTTATCGGGCAGGGCTGGGTCCTACGAGCAGTACTTC. Translated: CASSLSGRAGSYEQYF. The chain carries TRBV27 and TRBJ2-7; D is possibly TRBD1 (5 bases). V lost 0 bases to trimming and J lost 1 base, with 13 bases between them. CDR3 length: 16 residues. CDR1 and CDR2 from the germline V gene are MNHEY and SMNVEV (reference sequence).

V gene TRBV28 combines with J gene TRBJ2-7; TRBD1 matches 7 bases. Germline lookup yields CDR1 MDHEN and CDR2 SYDVKM. V shed 9 bases, J shed 5 bases, and the junction held 10 bases outside the gene matches. This CDR3 has 13 amino acids. The DNA of the CDR3 is TGTGCCAGTAGGGGGCTCCTTGCCAACGAGCAGTACTTC. This encodes CASRGLLANEQYF.

This chain links TRBV19 with TRBJ1-5, with D hard to call. The CDR3 is 13 amino acids. Germline CDR1 LNHDA, CDR2 SQIVND (reference sequence). Trimming took 5 bases from V and 3 from J, leaving 8 bases between them. The CDR3 nucleotides are TGTGCCAGTAGTTCCCGGGTCAATCAGCCCCAGCATTTT. Its protein product is CASSSRVNQPQHF.

The chain recombines TRBV7-3 with TRBJ2-1, with a tentative D call TRBD1 (5 bases). The CDR3 consists of 14 residues. V lost 5 bases to trimming and J lost 5 bases, with 13 bases between them. Germline loops: CDR1 SGHTA, CDR2 FQGTGA. The DNA of the CDR3 is TGTGCCAGCAGCCTGGGGCTCGGGCACAATGAGCAGTTCTTC. Translated, it gives CASSLGLGHNEQFF.

The chain has TRBV18 and TRBJ2-1, with TRBD2 matching 11 bases. This CDR3 spans 17 amino acids. Germline V lookup: CDR1 KGHSH, CDR2 LQKENI. This CDR3 is CGAAGTSGGPTYNEQFF. The CDR3 nucleotides read TGTGGGGCAGCGGGCACTAGCGGGGGACCAACCTACAATGAGCAGTTCTTC.

The V gene is TRBV5-6, the J gene TRBJ1-6, with 10 bases fitting TRBD1. In germline, CDR1 is SGHDT, CDR2 YYEEEE. V dropped 0 bases and J dropped 7; count of bases not matched to a gene: 4. The CDR3 loop spans 16 amino acids. CDR3 residues: CASSLVVGQGNSPLHF. CDR3 sequence (DNA): TGTGCCAGCAGCTTGGTGGTGGGACAGGGGAATTCACCCCTCCACTTT.

Here the CDR3 reads CASSQSGQMGYTF. The CDR3 DNA sequence: TGTGCCAGCTCACAGTCCGGACAGATGGGCTACACCTTC. The J gene is TRBJ1-2, the V gene TRBV18, with D possibly matching TRBD1 (6 bases). CDR1 and CDR2 from the germline V gene are KGHSH and LQKENI. V was clipped by 4 bases and J by 8 bases, with 14 bases between them. CDR3 length: 13 amino acids.

V gene TRBV6-5 combines with J gene TRBJ2-5; weak D call: TRBD1 (6 bases). The length of the CDR3 is 16 residues. The germline V gene encodes CDR1 MNHEY and CDR2 SVGAGI. Trimming removed 2 bases from V and 5 bases from J, with 18 bases in between. The CDR3 here is CASSYLSRGIRETQYF. CDR3 nucleotide sequence: TGTGCCAGCAGTTACCTCAGCAGGGGTATTAGGGAGACCCAGTACTTC.